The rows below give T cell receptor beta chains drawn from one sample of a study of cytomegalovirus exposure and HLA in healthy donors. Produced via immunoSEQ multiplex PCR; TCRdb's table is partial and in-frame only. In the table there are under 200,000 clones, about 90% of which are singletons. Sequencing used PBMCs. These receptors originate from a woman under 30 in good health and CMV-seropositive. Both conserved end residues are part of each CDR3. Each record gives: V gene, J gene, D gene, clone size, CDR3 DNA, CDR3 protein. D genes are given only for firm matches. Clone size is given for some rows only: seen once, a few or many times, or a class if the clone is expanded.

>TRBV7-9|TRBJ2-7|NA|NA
TGTGCCAGCAGCTTATCGGCTAGTACGAGCTCCTACGAGCAGTACTTC
CASSLSASTSSYEQYF
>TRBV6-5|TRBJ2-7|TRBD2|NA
TGTGCCAGCAGTTACGGGGGGGACGGAGCCTACGAGCAGTACTTC
CASSYGGDGAYEQYF
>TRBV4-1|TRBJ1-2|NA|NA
TGCGCCAGCAGCCAAGATCGCAGTCGTGGGGGACTGGACTATGGCTACACCTTC
CASSQDRSRGGLDYGYTF
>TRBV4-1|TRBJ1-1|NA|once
TGCGCCAGCAGCCCCGGCGGATGGACTGAAGCTTTCTTT
CASSPGGWTEAFF
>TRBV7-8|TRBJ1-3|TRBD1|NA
TGTGCCAGCAGCTCCCCCGGGACAGGGAGAGGAAACACCATATATTTT
CASSSPGTGRGNTIYF
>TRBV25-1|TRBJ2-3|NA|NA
TGTGCCAGCAGTATCCAGAGAGGGAGAATCACAGATACGCAGTATTTT
CASSIQRGRITDTQYF
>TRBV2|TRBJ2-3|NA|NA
TGTGCCAGCAGGCGCCGGAGGGCCGCTGGCACAGATACGCAGTATTTT
CASRRRRAAGTDTQYF
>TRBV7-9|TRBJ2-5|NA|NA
TGTGCCAGCAGCCCTACCGGAGCAGACTCACACTTC
CASSPTGADSHF
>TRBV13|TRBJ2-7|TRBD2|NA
TGTGCCAGCAGCCCCCGGAACGTACTAGCGGGAGAGGGTAACGAGCAGTACTTC
CASSPRNVLAGEGNEQYF
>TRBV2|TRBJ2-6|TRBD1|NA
TGTGCCAGCGCCCGGGACAGCCACTCTGGGGCCAACGTCCTGACTTTC
CASARDSHSGANVLTF
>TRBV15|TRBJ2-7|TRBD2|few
TGTGCCACCAGCAGAGATCGAGCGGGAGCTGGCGAGCAGTACTTC
CATSRDRAGAGEQYF
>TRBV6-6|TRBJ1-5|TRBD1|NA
TGTGCCAGCAGTTACCCCCAGGGGGCAGAGGGTCAGCCCCAGCATTTT
CASSYPQGAEGQPQHF
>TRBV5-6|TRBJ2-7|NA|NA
TGTGCCAGCAGCTCAAACCAGGGCGGCTACGAGCAGTACTTC
CASSSNQGGYEQYF
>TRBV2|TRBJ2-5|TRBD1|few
TGTGCCAGCTACAGAACCCTCAGGGGGAGCCAAGAGACCCAGTACTTC
CASYRTLRGSQETQYF
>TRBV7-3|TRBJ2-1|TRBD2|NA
TGTGCCAGCAGCTTAGGGGGTGGGACTAGCGGGTACAATGAGCAGTTCTTC
CASSLGGGTSGYNEQFF
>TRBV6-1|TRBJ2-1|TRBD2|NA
TGTGCCAGCATCCTTCTCAGCGGGGCGAACAATGAGCAGTTCTTC
CASILLSGANNEQFF
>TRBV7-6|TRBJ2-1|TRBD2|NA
TGTGCCAGCAGCTTAGCTCTAGCGGGGGGGCTCTCCGCTATATTCAATGAGCAGTTCTTC
CASSLALAGGLSAIFNEQFF
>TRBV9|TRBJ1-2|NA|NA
TGTGCCAGCAGCGTAGAAGGGGAACCATCTCTAAACTATGGCTACACCTTC
CASSVEGEPSLNYGYTF
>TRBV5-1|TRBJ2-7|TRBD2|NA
TGCGCCAGCAGCTTGGCCTTGCGGCGGGGGGTCTGGGGGTACGAGCAGTACTTC
CASSLALRRGVWGYEQYF
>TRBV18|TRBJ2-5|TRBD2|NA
TGTGCCAGCTCACCACCGGCGGGGGGACAAGAGACCCAGTACTTC
CASSPPAGGQETQYF
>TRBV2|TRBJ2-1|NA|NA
TGTGCCAGCAGTGAGGGAGGGGGGTACAATGAGCAGTTCTTC
CASSEGGGYNEQFF
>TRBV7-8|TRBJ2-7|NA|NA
TGTGCCAGCAGCTTAGCGGGGCTCAGCGAGCAGTACTTC
CASSLAGLSEQYF
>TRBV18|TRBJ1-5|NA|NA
TGTGCCAGACCCGGAAGGCAGGGTAGCCAGCCCCAGCATTTT
CARPGRQGSQPQHF
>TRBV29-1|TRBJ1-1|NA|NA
TGCAGCGTTGTTAACAGGGAGGCTTTCTTT
CSVVNREAFF
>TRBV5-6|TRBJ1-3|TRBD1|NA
TGTGCCAGCGAATCACCGGGACAGGGGGCTAGTGTTGGAAACACCATATATTTT
CASESPGQGASVGNTIYF
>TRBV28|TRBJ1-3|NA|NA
TGTGCCAGCACCTCAGGGACTCACTCTGGAAACACCATATATTTT
CASTSGTHSGNTIYF
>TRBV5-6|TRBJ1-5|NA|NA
TGTGCCAGCAGCTCTGGTGGGGGCGGAGGCAATCAGCCCCAGCATTTT
CASSSGGGGGNQPQHF
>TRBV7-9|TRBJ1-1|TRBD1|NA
TGTGCCAGCAGCTTAGTAGTTACAGGGGAAGGAGCTTTCTTT
CASSLVVTGEGAFF
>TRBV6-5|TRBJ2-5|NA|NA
TGTGCCAGCAGAGGACAGGGAGGGCGACAAGAGACCCAGTACTTC
CASRGQGGRQETQYF
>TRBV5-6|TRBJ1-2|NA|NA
TGTGCCAGCAGCGAGATCAGGGGCCGGAAATCGGCCTATGGCTACACCTTC
CASSEIRGRKSAYGYTF
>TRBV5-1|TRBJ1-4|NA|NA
TGCGCCAGCAGCCCAGGGGCACTCCGCGAGGAAAAACTGTTTTTT
CASSPGALREEKLFF
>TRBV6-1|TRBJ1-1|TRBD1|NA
TGTGCCAGCAAGACCGACAGGGGAGCTTCGACTGAAGCTTTCTTT
CASKTDRGASTEAFF
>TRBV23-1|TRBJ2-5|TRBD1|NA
TGCGCCAGCAGTCAGAACTCCGGGACAGGGGTCCAAGAGACCCAGTACTTC
CASSQNSGTGVQETQYF
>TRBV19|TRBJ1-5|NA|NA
TGTGCCTCCCACGACGGGAAATTTAATCAGCCCCAGCATTTT
CASHDGKFNQPQHF
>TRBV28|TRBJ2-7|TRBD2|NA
TGCCTGATCATCGGGGAGGGTGGAGGCGAGCAGTACTTC
CLIIGEGGGEQYF
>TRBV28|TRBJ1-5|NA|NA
TGTGCCAGCAGCGTCGAGTATCAGCCCCAGCATTTT
CASSVEYQPQHF
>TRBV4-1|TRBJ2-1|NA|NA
TGCGCCAGCAGCCCCGAGGCGGACGGGGGCAATGAGCAGTTCTTC
CASSPEADGGNEQFF
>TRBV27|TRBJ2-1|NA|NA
TGTGCCAGCAGTCCGATCCCGACTACCACATGGGCGGAGGAGCAGTTCTTC
CASSPIPTTTWAEEQFF
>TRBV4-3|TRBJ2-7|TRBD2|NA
TGCGCCAGCAGCCAGGATCTAGAGCGGGAGCGGGGAGCGTTCGAGCAGTACTTC
CASSQDLERERGAFEQYF
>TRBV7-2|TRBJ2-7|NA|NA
TGTGCCAGCAGCTTAATATCGTCCTCCTACGAGCAGTACTTC
CASSLISSSYEQYF
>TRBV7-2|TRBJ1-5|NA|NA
TGTGCCAGCACCCTGGGCGGGGCTCAGCCCCAGCATTTT
CASTLGGAQPQHF
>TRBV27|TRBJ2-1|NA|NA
TGTGCCAGCAGTTTATCAGCCTCCTACAATGAGCAGTTCTTC
CASSLSASYNEQFF
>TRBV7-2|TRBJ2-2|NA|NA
TGTGCCAGCAGCAGTTACAGGGTGGACACCGGGGAGCTGTTTTTT
CASSSYRVDTGELFF
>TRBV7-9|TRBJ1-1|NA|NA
TGTGCCAGCAGCTTACGTCGCTGGGACACGGGCATGAACACTGAAGCTTTCTTT
CASSLRRWDTGMNTEAFF
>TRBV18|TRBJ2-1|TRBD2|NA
TGTGCCAGCTCAACGCCGGGACTAGGAGAATACAATGAGCAGTTCTTC
CASSTPGLGEYNEQFF